This T cell receptor (beta chain) was identified in a study of blood T cell repertoires in COVID-19. Study overall: Sites in the United States, Italy and Spain provided acute and convalescent COVID-19 samples. PBMCs, B-cell-depleted T cells, or T cells provided the cDNA or gDNA that made up the material.

Profiling relied on immunoSEQ multiplex PCR, and the TCRdb table lists in-frame clones only, not all of them. The sample holds 70,000 to 85,000 clones, approximately 78% seen once. Deletions cut 7 bases from V and 8 bases from J, with 14 bases between. The CDR3 contains 12 residues. Germline V gene data show CDR1 as LNHDA and CDR2 as SQIVND (reference sequence). The sequence derives from an elderly woman with acute or convalescent COVID-19. Sequencing was done on a sample of peripheral blood. This sequence joins TRBV19 and TRBJ1-1; a weak D match, TRBD1 (5 bases). The CDR3 bases are TGTGCCAGTACCCTCAGGGCGGGAGAAGCTTTCTTT. Translating it yields CASTLRAGEAFF.